The rows below give T cell receptor beta chains drawn from one sample of a study of response to subunit inactivated influenza vaccine. From the RT-PCR reads, TCRdb called clonotypes with MiXCR, one entry per CDR3 protein. The data contain approximately 290,000 distinct CDR3 sequences, about 20% of them seen just once; the ten biggest clones take up about 9.4%. The material sequenced was PBMCs from blood, taken less than 22 months after vaccination. The receptors here all came from a man in his fifties or sixties who received an inactivated influenza vaccine. CDR3s include the opening cysteine and the closing phenylalanine or tryptophan.

V: TRBV6-2/TRBV6-3
J: TRBJ1-5
length: 14
CDR3: CASSWWAGDQPQHF

V: TRBV5-6
J: TRBJ2-2
length: 16
CDR3: CASSEIDRADTGELFF

V: TRBV4-2
J: TRBJ2-3
length: 17
CDR3: CASSPRVRPQSTDTQYF

V: TRBV12-3/TRBV12-4
J: TRBJ1-6
length: 13
CDR3: CATSERGDSPLHF

V: TRBV29-1
J: TRBJ1-5
length: 15
CDR3: CSVVGTGNSNQPQHF

V: TRBV4-1
J: TRBJ1-4
length: 14
CDR3: CASSRRQLYEKLFF

V: TRBV7-2
J: TRBJ2-1
length: 13
CDR3: CASSLDRAGEQFF

V: TRBV7-9
J: TRBJ1-4
length: 17
CDR3: CASSLFLSGAANEKLFF

V: TRBV4-1
J: TRBJ2-1
length: 17
CDR3: CASSQVGLSPFQNEQFF

V: TRBV3-1
J: TRBJ2-2
length: 18
CDR3: CASSQGLGLAGETGELFF

V: TRBV5-1
J: TRBJ1-4
length: 16
CDR3: CASSPSTGGRNEKLFF

V: TRBV6-2/TRBV6-3
J: TRBJ1-1
length: 11
CDR3: CASRTLTEAFF

V: TRBV29-1
J: TRBJ1-4
length: 12
CDR3: CSGRDSNEKLFF

V: TRBV13
J: TRBJ2-3
length: 13
CDR3: CASEGYSTDTQYF

V: TRBV28
J: TRBJ1-5
length: 14
CDR3: CASSYDRGVQPQHF

V: TRBV5-6
J: TRBJ1-2
length: 14
CDR3: CASSLRGANYGYTF

V: TRBV5-5
J: TRBJ1-2
length: 13
CDR3: CASSLAEVYGYTF

V: TRBV20-1
J: TRBJ2-1
length: 13
CDR3: CSASRRPNNEQFF

V: TRBV4-1
J: TRBJ1-4
length: 17
CDR3: CASSQWGPRVTNEKLFF

V: TRBV20-1
J: TRBJ1-2
length: 11
CDR3: CTSGQGDGYTF

V: TRBV9
J: TRBJ1-5
length: 15
CDR3: CASSVGTGGGQPQHF

V: TRBV21-1
J: TRBJ1-3
length: 14
CDR3: CASSSRQGENTIYF

V: TRBV20-1
J: TRBJ2-2
length: 13
CDR3: CSAITPNTGELFF

V: TRBV6-5
J: TRBJ1-3
length: 18
CDR3: CASSYTKQGKAAGNTIYF

V: TRBV7-6
J: TRBJ2-7
length: 16
CDR3: CASSLAGAGASYEQYF

V: TRBV5-1
J: TRBJ1-1
length: 15
CDR3: CASSSTGGVGTEAFF

V: TRBV12-3/TRBV12-4
J: TRBJ1-5
length: 14
CDR3: CASSTGGRGQPQHF

V: TRBV2
J: TRBJ1-2
length: 14
CDR3: CASSANRETYGYTF

V: TRBV6-2/TRBV6-3
J: TRBJ1-6
length: 15
CDR3: CASSYSAAGDSPLHF

V: TRBV28
J: TRBJ2-7
length: 14
CDR3: CASMEEREGGEQYF

V: TRBV20-1
J: TRBJ2-2
length: 14
CDR3: CSARGQENTGELFF

V: TRBV2
J: TRBJ2-3
length: 14
CDR3: CASSGVAGPDTQYF

V: TRBV11-2
J: TRBJ2-7
length: 14
CDR3: CASSFGRIAYEQYF

V: TRBV2
J: TRBJ1-5
length: 15
CDR3: CASSEERGSNQPQHF

V: TRBV7-2
J: TRBJ2-2
length: 14
CDR3: CASSPWTSSGELFF

V: TRBV18
J: TRBJ1-1
length: 16
CDR3: CASSPPARPMNTEAFF

V: TRBV6-5
J: TRBJ1-2
length: 15
CDR3: CASSYSQELPYGYTF